The 21 T cell receptor beta chains in this list originate from one sample, sequenced in a study of CXCR3-negative and CXCR3-positive naive CD8 T cells. Through 5' RACE with UMI labels, the TRB cDNA libraries were prepared. One entry per CDR3 protein, without DNA, is what TCRdb gives after re-calling the 5' RACE reads. The sample table sets out 30,000 to 40,000 distinct CDR3 sequences. The specimen was memory CD8+ T cells from blood. The receptors here all came from a human donor in good health. Some clones in this sample may be carry-over from other donors' samples.

This clonotype is medium-sized by frequency. The rearrangement uses TRBV4-2 and TRBJ2-7; TCRdb picks TRBD2, but there is no DNA to check that call. The CDR3 has 15 amino acids. Germline CDR1 and CDR2: LGHNA and YNFKEQ. The CDR3 loop is CASSQDRGGAYEQYF.

The chain uses TRBV7-2 and TRBJ2-7; TCRdb returns TRBD1, unconfirmable since there is no DNA. Germline V gene lookup returns CDR1 SGHTA and CDR2 FQGNSA. This CDR3 contains 12 residues. The CDR3 loop reads CASSPPGGEQYF.

The CDR3 loop is CSDTLSGTTEAFF. V usage is TRBV20-1 and J usage is TRBJ1-1. Looked up from germline, CDR1 is DFQATT and CDR2 is SNEGSKA (reference sequence). The CDR3 covers 13 residues.

V and J are TRBV29-1 and TRBJ2-7; TCRdb lists TRBD1, though no DNA is available to test this call. This CDR3 comprises 17 residues. Germline V gene sequence: CDR1 SQVTM, CDR2 ANQGSEA. The CDR3 sequence is CSVEQSTGGYSSYEQYF.

This CDR3 reads CASISRQAGPSTDTQYF. V gene TRBV28 combines with J gene TRBJ2-3; TCRdb designates TRBD1, a call that cannot be tested without DNA. The CDR3 totals 17 residues. CDR1 and CDR2 from the germline V gene are MDHEN and SYDVKM.

The chain links TRBV5-1 to TRBJ2-5; absent DNA, TCRdb's TRBD1 call cannot be checked. Germline-derived CDR1 and CDR2 are SGHRS and YFSETQ. The CDR3 length is 15 residues. Here the CDR3 reads CASSLVSMDGETQYF. Filled out from reference TRBV5-1 and TRBJ2-5, the complete variable domain reads KAGVTQTPRYLIKTRGQQVTLSCSPISGHRSVSWYQQTPGQGLQFLFEYFSETQRNKGNFPGRFSGRQFSNSRSEMNVSTLELGDSALYLCASSLVSMDGETQYFGPGTRLLVL.

Frequency places this clonotype as medium-sized (0.01 to 0.1%). This sequence joins TRBV7-9 and TRBJ1-6; TCRdb proposes TRBD1, but this gene call is untestable without DNA. The CDR3 covers 15 residues. Germline V gene sequence: CDR1 SEHNR, CDR2 FQNEAQ (reference sequence). CDR3: CASSPPGGGNSPLHF.

CDR3 amino acids: CASSSLWDNVQFF. The gene calls are TRBV5-4 and TRBJ2-1. Looked up from germline, CDR1 is SGHNT and CDR2 is YYREEE (reference sequence). The CDR3 loop spans 13 amino acids.

This chain connects TRBV9 to TRBJ1-1; with no DNA, the TCRdb D assignment of TRBD1 cannot be verified. CDR1 is SGDLS and CDR2 is YYNGEE in the germline V gene. The CDR3 runs 15 residues. The CDR3 region is CASSVEPVSGEDAFF.

The chain has TRBV7-2 and TRBJ2-1; TCRdb selects TRBD2, and the lack of DNA leaves this call unchecked. Germline lookup yields CDR1 SGHTA and CDR2 FQGNSA. This CDR3 is 12 amino acids long. CDR3 in amino acids: CASSVGRNEQFF.

This chain links TRBV9 with TRBJ2-1; TCRdb calls TRBD1, which cannot be checked without DNA. This CDR3 region has 15 residues. Germline-derived CDR1 and CDR2 are SGDLS and YYNGEE. The CDR3 here is CASEQGQTGNNEQFF.

The chain joins TRBV28 to TRBJ1-5; the D call of TRBD1 rests on TCRdb alone, since no DNA is present to check it. The CDR3 totals 14 residues. Germline values: CDR1 MDHEN, CDR2 SYDVKM. The CDR3 region is CASSPDSSNQPQHF.

This chain connects TRBV29-1 to TRBJ2-7; absent DNA, TCRdb's TRBD1 call cannot be checked. The CDR3 consists of 13 residues. In germline, CDR1 is SQVTM, CDR2 ANQGSEA. This CDR3 is CSVAGGRTYEQYF.

The chain uses TRBV6-4 and TRBJ2-3; TCRdb's D call of TRBD2 is untestable without DNA. The CDR3 spans 14 residues. Per the germline V gene, CDR1 is MRHNA and CDR2 is SNTAGT. The CDR3 loop is CASSEKGGTDTQYF.

This clonotype shows up as medium-sized (0.01 to 0.1%) by frequency. The chain joins TRBV6-2 or TRBV6-3 to TRBJ2-3. The CDR3 runs to 13 residues. The germline gives CDR1 MNHEY, CDR2 SVGEGT. The CDR3 loop reads CASSYKVTDTQYF.

CDR3 residues: CASSLPGERSQQYF. V is TRBV28 and J is TRBJ2-7; TCRdb designates TRBD1, a call that cannot be tested without DNA. The CDR3 is 14 residues long. Germline V gene sequence: CDR1 MDHEN, CDR2 SYDVKM.

The chain combines TRBV7-9 with TRBJ2-1; the D call of TRBD2 rests on TCRdb alone, since no DNA is present to check it. The V gene's germline CDR1 is SEHNR and CDR2 FQNEAQ (reference sequence). The CDR3 runs to 17 residues. The CDR3: CASSPNILASGGNEQFF.

The V call is TRBV4-2, the J call TRBJ1-1. The CDR3 has 14 residues. The V gene's germline CDR1 is LGHNA and CDR2 YNFKEQ. CDR3 residues: CASSQDYETRKTFF.

The chain combines TRBV7-8 with TRBJ1-2. There are 13 residues in the CDR3. Germline V gene lookup returns CDR1 SGHVS and CDR2 FQNEAQ. The CDR3 region is CASSLLAVQGYTF.

The CDR3 sequence: CASSDSWVNTEAFF. The chain has TRBV10-2 and TRBJ1-1. The CDR3 has 14 residues. Germline CDR1 WSHSY, CDR2 SAAADI.

Measured by frequency, this clonotype is medium-sized. The chain couples TRBV6-6 to TRBJ2-6; the TRBD2 assignment by TCRdb is unverifiable without DNA. Germline CDR1 MNHNY, CDR2 SVGAGI (reference sequence). The CDR3 extends over 15 amino acids. The CDR3 loop is CASSFEGSGANVLTF.